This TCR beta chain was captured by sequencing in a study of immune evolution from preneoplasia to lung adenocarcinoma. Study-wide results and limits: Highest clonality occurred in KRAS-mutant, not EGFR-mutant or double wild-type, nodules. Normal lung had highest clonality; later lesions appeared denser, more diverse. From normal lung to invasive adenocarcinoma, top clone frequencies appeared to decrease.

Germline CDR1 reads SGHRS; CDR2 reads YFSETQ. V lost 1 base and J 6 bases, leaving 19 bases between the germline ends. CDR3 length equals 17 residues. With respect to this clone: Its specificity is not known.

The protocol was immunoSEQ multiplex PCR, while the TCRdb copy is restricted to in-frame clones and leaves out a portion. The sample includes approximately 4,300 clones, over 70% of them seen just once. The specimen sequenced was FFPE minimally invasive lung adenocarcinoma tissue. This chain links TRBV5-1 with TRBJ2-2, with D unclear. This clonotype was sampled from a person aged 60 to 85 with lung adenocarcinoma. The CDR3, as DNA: TGCGCCAGCAGCTTGTTAGTTTTGGAAACCCCACCCGGGGAGCTGTTTTTT. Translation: CASSLLVLETPPGELFF. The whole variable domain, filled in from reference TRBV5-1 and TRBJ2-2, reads KAGVTQTPRYLIKTRGQQVTLSCSPISGHRSVSWYQQTPGQGLQFLFEYFSETQRNKGNFPGRFSGRQFSNSRSEMNVSTLELGDSALYLCASSLLVLETPPGELFFGEGSRLTVL.